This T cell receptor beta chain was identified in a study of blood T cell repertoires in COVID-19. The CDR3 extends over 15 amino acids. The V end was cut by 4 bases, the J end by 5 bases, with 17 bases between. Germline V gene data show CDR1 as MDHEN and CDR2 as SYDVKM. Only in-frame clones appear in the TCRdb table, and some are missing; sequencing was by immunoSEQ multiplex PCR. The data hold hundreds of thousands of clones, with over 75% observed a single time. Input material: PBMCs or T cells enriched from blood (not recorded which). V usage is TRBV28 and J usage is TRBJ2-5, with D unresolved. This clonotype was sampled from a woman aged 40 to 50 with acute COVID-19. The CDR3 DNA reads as TGTGCCAGCAGTTCCCGCCGACTCGTAGGCGAGACCCAGTACTTC. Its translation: CASSSRRLVGETQYF.